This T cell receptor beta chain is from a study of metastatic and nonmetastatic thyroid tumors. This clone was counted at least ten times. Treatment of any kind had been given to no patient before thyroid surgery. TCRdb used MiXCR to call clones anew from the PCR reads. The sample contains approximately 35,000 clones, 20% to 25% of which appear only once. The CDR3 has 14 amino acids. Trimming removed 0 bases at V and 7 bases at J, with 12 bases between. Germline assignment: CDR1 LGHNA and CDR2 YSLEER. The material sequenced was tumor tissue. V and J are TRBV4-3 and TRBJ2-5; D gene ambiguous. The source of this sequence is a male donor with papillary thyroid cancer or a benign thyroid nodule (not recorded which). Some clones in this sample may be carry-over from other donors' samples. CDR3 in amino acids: CASSQDSARGTQYF. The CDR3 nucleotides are TGCGCCAGCAGCCAAGATAGTGCGCGAGGGACCCAGTACTTC.